Shown below are 19 T cell receptor beta chains from a single sample sequenced in a study of cytomegalovirus exposure and HLA in healthy donors. The PCR was carried out with 60 Vbeta primers and 13 Jbeta primers. The assay was immunoSEQ multiplex PCR, and TCRdb's table has in-frame clones only and misses some. The sample lists more than 130,000 clones; 60% to 85% were seen once. What was sequenced was PBMCs. The source is a man in his late teens or twenties in good health and CMV-seronegative.

V usage is TRBV5-4 and J usage is TRBJ2-7; D remains ambiguous. This CDR3 is 14 amino acids long. Germline CDR1 SGHNT, CDR2 YYREEE (reference sequence). V gave up 2 bases and J gave up 1 base, with 10 bases separating them. The CDR3, as DNA: TGTGCCAGCAGCTTTCGGGTTGATTCCTACGAGCAGTACTTC. This translates into CASSFRVDSYEQYF.

The chain recombines TRBV18 with TRBJ2-1, with 15 bases lining up with TRBD2. The CDR3 runs to 14 residues. V shed 6 bases and J 10 bases; nucleotides not matched to a gene: 4. Germline V gene data show CDR1 as KGHSH and CDR2 as LQKENI. CDR3 in DNA: TGTGCCAGCTCGTGGACTAGCGGGGGGGCAGAGCAGTTCTTC. Translation gives CASSWTSGGAEQFF.

The rearrangement joins TRBV27 to TRBJ2-2; D call uncertain. There are 16 residues in the CDR3. Germline-derived CDR1 and CDR2 are MNHEY and SMNVEV (reference sequence). V was pared by 0 bases and J by 2 bases, with 10 bases between. CDR3 residues: CASSLSLQINTGELFF. The CDR3 nucleotides are TGTGCCAGCAGTTTATCTTTACAGATTAACACCGGGGAGCTGTTTTTT.

This chain links TRBV28 with TRBJ1-1; the D is unclear. V lost 1 base, J lost 3 bases, and 9 bases lay in between. This CDR3 is built from 14 residues. Per the germline V gene, CDR1 is MDHEN and CDR2 is SYDVKM. CDR3 residues: CASSLSGPDTEAFF. The CDR3 DNA sequence: TGTGCCAGCAGTTTATCAGGTCCGGACACTGAAGCTTTCTTT.

The CDR3 sequence is CARRTGLGYEQYF. CDR3 sequence (DNA): TGTGCCAGAAGGACAGGGCTGGGATACGAGCAGTACTTC. V usage is TRBV2 and J usage is TRBJ2-7, with 8 nucleotides matching TRBD1. In germline, CDR1 is SNHLY, CDR2 FYNNEI. V lost 9 bases to trimming and J lost 4 bases; unmatched junction nucleotides: 8. The CDR3 sequence is 13 residues long.

This clone has just one count. The V call is TRBV7-8, the J call TRBJ1-2; D might be TRBD1 (6 bases). V lost 0 bases and J 0 bases, leaving 8 bases between the germline ends. CDR3 size: 15 residues. Germline assignment: CDR1 SGHVS and CDR2 FQNEAQ. The CDR3 spells CASSLAQGSNYGYTF. The DNA for the CDR3 is TGTGCCAGCAGCTTAGCCCAGGGGTCTAACTATGGCTACACCTTC. Using reference TRBV7-8 and TRBJ1-2 for the parts outside the CDR3, the full variable domain is GAGVSQSPRYKVAKRGQDVALRCDPISGHVSLFWYQQALGQGPEFLTYFQNEAQLDKSGLPSDRFFAERPEGSVSTLKIQRTQQEDSAVYLCASSLAQGSNYGYTFGSGTRLTVV.

The chain joins TRBV2 to TRBJ2-7; perhaps TRBD1 as D (5 bases). There are 12 residues in the CDR3. Trimming left V 7 bases short and J 3 bases short, with 10 bases between. Germline V gene data show CDR1 as SNHLY and CDR2 as FYNNEI. CDR3 residues: CASTLGDYEQYF. DNA of the CDR3: TGTGCCAGCACCTTAGGGGACTACGAGCAGTACTTC.

This chain uses TRBV28 with TRBJ1-2, with D tentatively TRBD1 (6 bases). Per germline, CDR1 MDHEN and CDR2 SYDVKM. Between the trimmed V and J ends, which lost 6 bases and 4 bases, there was a span of 9 bases. The CDR3 has 12 amino acids. This CDR3 reads CASRDSSYGYTF. The CDR3 DNA is TGTGCCAGCAGGGACAGTTCCTATGGCTACACCTTC.

This chain links TRBV6-4 with TRBJ2-3, with 8 bases lining up with TRBD2. This CDR3 has 15 residues. Germline CDR1 is MRHNA and CDR2 is SNTAGT. Trimming cost V 2 bases and J 3 bases; bases outside gene matches: 4. The DNA of the CDR3 is TGTGCCAGCAGTGACGGTGCGGGAGGAACAGATACGCAGTATTTT. Translated, it gives CASSDGAGGTDTQYF.

The CDR3 sequence: CASSPGQDPYEQYF. The CDR3, as DNA: TGTGCCAGCAGTCCGGGACAGGATCCCTACGAGCAGTACTTC. V and J are TRBV2 and TRBJ2-5; 8 bases align to TRBD1. The last part of the DNA fits TRBJ2-7 better; the J call may be wrong. This CDR3 contains 14 residues. Germline V gene sequence: CDR1 SNHLY, CDR2 FYNNEI.

This clone was picked up a small number of times. The CDR3 does not close with the conserved phenylalanine or tryptophan, likely indicating a read error. The gene calls are TRBV9 and TRBJ1-4; D perhaps matches TRBD1 (5 bases). CDR3 length: 15 amino acids. Between the trimmed V and J ends, which lost 0 bases and 7 bases, there was a span of 13 bases. Looked up from germline, CDR1 is SGDLS and CDR2 is YYNGEE. CDR3 sequence (DNA): TGTGCCAGCAGCGTAGAAGCTTTGGGGGGTGAAAAACTGTTTGTT. Its translation is CASSVEALGGEKLFV.

The J gene is TRBJ2-3, the V gene TRBV27, with D possibly being TRBD1 (6 bases). Germline loops: CDR1 MNHEY, CDR2 SMNVEV (reference sequence). V was clipped by 4 bases and J by 6 bases, with 23 bases between them. This CDR3 comprises 17 residues. The CDR3 sequence is CASSSMPGTGMGDTQYF. CDR3 nucleotide sequence: TGTGCCAGCAGTTCTATGCCCGGAACAGGGATGGGGGATACGCAGTATTTT.

This clone was seen just once. The CDR3 loop reads CASSFQGADTEAFF. The CDR3 region has the DNA TGCGCCAGCAGCTTCCAGGGTGCGGACACTGAAGCTTTCTTT. This sequence joins TRBV5-1 and TRBJ1-1; tentative D call: TRBD1 (5 bases). The CDR3 totals 14 residues. Germline CDR1 and CDR2: SGHRS and YFSETQ. V was cut by 2 bases and J by 3 bases, with 11 bases left in between.

V and J are TRBV19 and TRBJ2-5, with TRBD2 identical over 14 bases. Per the germline V gene, CDR1 is LNHDA and CDR2 is SQIVND (reference sequence). This CDR3 is built from 17 residues. The J segment lost 2 bases and the V segment lost 3 bases, leaving 5 bases of the junction unmatched. CDR3 amino acids: CASSMTSGGEIQETQYF. CDR3 nucleotide sequence: TGTGCCAGTAGTATGACTAGCGGGGGGGAAATTCAAGAGACCCAGTACTTC. The full variable domain, with the rest looked up from reference TRBV19 and TRBJ2-5, is DGGITQSPKYLFRKEGQNVTLSCEQNLNHDAMYWYRQDPGQGLRLIYYSQIVNDFQKGDIAEGYSVSREKKESFPLTVTSAQKNPTAFYLCASSMTSGGEIQETQYFGPGTRLLVL.

This clone was picked up one time. This chain uses TRBV15 with TRBJ1-4; 7 bases line up with TRBD1. Germline V gives CDR1 LNHNV, CDR2 YYDKDF (reference sequence). The CDR3 has 16 residues. Trimming took 3 bases from V and 7 from J; bases not matched to a gene: 11. Written as DNA, the CDR3 is TGTGCCACCAGCAGGGGACAGTCGCCCGGCAGTGAAAAACTGTTTTTT. Translated: CATSRGQSPGSEKLFF.

This chain uses TRBV5-1 with TRBJ1-5, with 7 bases fitting TRBD1. Per germline, CDR1 SGHRS and CDR2 YFSETQ. The CDR3 length is 16 residues. V lost 0 bases and J lost 2; bases outside the gene matches: 5. The CDR3 coding sequence is TGCGCCAGCAGCTTGGACGGGCAGGGGGGCAATCAGCCCCAGCATTTT. The encoded protein is CASSLDGQGGNQPQHF. The full variable domain, completed using reference TRBV5-1 and TRBJ1-5, is KAGVTQTPRYLIKTRGQQVTLSCSPISGHRSVSWYQQTPGQGLQFLFEYFSETQRNKGNFPGRFSGRQFSNSRSEMNVSTLELGDSALYLCASSLDGQGGNQPQHFGDGTRLSIL.

V usage is TRBV28 and J usage is TRBJ2-7; 8 positions agree with TRBD2. J gave up 8 bases and V 3 bases, and 3 bases lay outside the gene matches. Germline loops: CDR1 MDHEN, CDR2 SYDVKM. The CDR3 has 12 amino acids. CDR3 amino acids: CASSFSGTKQYF. As DNA, the CDR3 is TGTGCCAGCAGTTTTAGCGGGACAAAGCAGTACTTC.

This chain links TRBV9 with TRBJ2-1, with TRBD2 identical over 15 bases. Trimming at V came to 0 bases and at J to 10 bases, leaving 5 bases not matched to a gene. Germline V gene sequence: CDR1 SGDLS, CDR2 YYNGEE. This CDR3 has 16 amino acids. CDR3 amino acids: CASSVEGLAGGKEQFF. The DNA of the CDR3 is TGTGCCAGCAGCGTAGAGGGACTAGCGGGGGGAAAGGAGCAGTTCTTC.

The chain carries TRBV7-9 and TRBJ2-3; D is unclear. The CDR3 loop spans 13 amino acids. Germline lookup yields CDR1 SEHNR and CDR2 FQNEAQ (reference sequence). V was shortened by 1 base and J by 6 bases, with 8 bases between the two germline ends. CDR3 sequence: CASSLEASDTQYF. For the CDR3, the DNA is TGTGCCAGCAGCTTAGAAGCTTCGGATACGCAGTATTTT.